This T cell receptor (beta chain) came from a study of radiation and T cells in renal cell carcinoma. The overall study: Nephrectomy followed 15 Gy stereotactic body radiation by 4 weeks.

Method: immunoSEQ multiplex PCR; TCRdb's copy keeps in-frame clones and lacks some. Of around 130,000 clones detected, around 89% appear once; the ten largest clones hold 5% to 6.5%. Time point given: blood 2 weeks post-SBRT. Treatment: 15 Gy SBRT to primary tumor, nephrectomy 4 weeks later. Blood was sampled at baseline, 2 weeks and 4 weeks after SBRT. This clone was detected a few times. The source of this sequence is a woman in her seventies with renal cell carcinoma. This specimen was blood, taken from a patient whose treatment included radiotherapy and nephrectomy.

The CDR3 DNA sequence: TGTGCCAGTAATCGGGACGGGTTGACACCCCTCCACTTT. Residues: CASNRDGLTPLHF. V usage is TRBV19 and J usage is TRBJ1-6, with a tentative D call TRBD1 (5 bases). The CDR3 length is 13 residues. Per germline, CDR1 LNHDA and CDR2 SQIVND (reference sequence). V lost 7 bases and J lost 11, with 15 bases in between.